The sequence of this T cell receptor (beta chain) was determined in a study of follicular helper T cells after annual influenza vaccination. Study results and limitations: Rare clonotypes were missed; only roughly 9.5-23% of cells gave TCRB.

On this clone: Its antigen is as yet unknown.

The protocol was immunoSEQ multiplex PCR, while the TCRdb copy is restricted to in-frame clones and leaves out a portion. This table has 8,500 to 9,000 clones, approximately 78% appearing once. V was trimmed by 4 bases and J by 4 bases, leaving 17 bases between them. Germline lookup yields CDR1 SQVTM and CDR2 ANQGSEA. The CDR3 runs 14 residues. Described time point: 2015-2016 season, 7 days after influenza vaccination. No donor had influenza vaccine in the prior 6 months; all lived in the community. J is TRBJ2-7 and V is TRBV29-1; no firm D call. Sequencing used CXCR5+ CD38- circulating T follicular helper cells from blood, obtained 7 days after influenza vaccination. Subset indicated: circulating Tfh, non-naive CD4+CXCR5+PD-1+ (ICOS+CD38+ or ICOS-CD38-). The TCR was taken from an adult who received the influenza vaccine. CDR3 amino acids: CSVVVSPFEYEQYF. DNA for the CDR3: TGCAGCGTTGTAGTCTCCCCTTTTGAATACGAGCAGTACTTC.